This entry lists 9 T cell receptor beta chains sequenced from one sample in a study of cytomegalovirus exposure and HLA in healthy donors. Primers: 60 Vbeta forward and 13 Jbeta reverse. Repertoires were generated with immunoSEQ multiplex PCR, while TCRdb's copy carries only in-frame clones and drops some. The sample includes approximately 140,000 clones, around four fifths of them seen just once. Material: PBMCs. The receptor source for this set is a woman aged 40 to 50 in good health and CMV-seropositive.

This chain uses TRBV19 with TRBJ2-3, with D possibly matching TRBD1 (6 bases). CDR1 is LNHDA, CDR2 SQIVND, per germline (reference sequence). The CDR3 spans 15 residues. Trimming left V 4 bases short and J 4 bases short, with 15 bases between. CDR3 bases: TGTGCCAGTAGTACCGACAGGAGCGGCCCAGATACGCAGTATTTT. Amino acids: CASSTDRSGPDTQYF.

The J gene is TRBJ1-5, the V gene TRBV27; the D gene is possibly TRBD1 (6 bases). Deletions cut 0 bases from V and 3 bases from J, with 9 bases between. There are 15 residues in the CDR3. CDR1 is MNHEY, CDR2 SMNVEV, per germline (reference sequence). The CDR3 sequence is CASSLSNRANQPQHF. For the CDR3, the DNA is TGTGCCAGCAGTTTATCAAACAGGGCCAATCAGCCCCAGCATTTT.

The genes are TRBV28 and TRBJ2-7, with TRBD1 matching over 7 bases. Germline CDR1 and CDR2: MDHEN and SYDVKM. Trimming cost V 6 bases and J 0 bases; bases outside gene matches: 8. The CDR3 totals 15 residues. The CDR3 protein is CASSDRVLNSYEQYF. The CDR3 DNA sequence: TGTGCCAGCAGCGACAGGGTACTAAACTCCTACGAGCAGTACTTC.

The V and J genes are TRBV11-1 and TRBJ2-7, with D tentatively TRBD1 (6 bases). V was shortened by 7 bases and J by 3 bases, with 19 bases between the two germline ends. Per germline, CDR1 SGHAT and CDR2 FQDESV (reference sequence). The CDR3 covers 15 residues. Here the CDR3 DNA reads TGTGCCAGCACTTTATCGGACAGATGGAACTACGAGCAGTACTTC. Its translation is CASTLSDRWNYEQYF.

The chain carries TRBV29-1 and TRBJ2-5; TRBD1 is a possible D gene (5 bases). Germline V gene sequence: CDR1 SQVTM, CDR2 ANQGSEA. This CDR3 has 15 amino acids. V lost 0 bases to trimming and J lost 4 bases, with 15 bases between them. This CDR3 is CSVEDPRQRGETQYF. The CDR3 DNA sequence: TGCAGCGTTGAAGACCCCCGACAGAGAGGAGAGACCCAGTACTTC.

This clone was recorded only once. The chain uses TRBV11-2 and TRBJ2-3, with 12 bases lining up with TRBD2. V lost 5 bases, J lost 1 base, and 7 bases stayed unmatched. Looked up from germline, CDR1 is SGHAT and CDR2 is FQNNGV. CDR3 length: 17 residues. CDR3 nucleotide sequence: TGTGCCAGCAGCCCTAGACTAGCGGGAGACGGCACAGATACGCAGTATTTT. Residues: CASSPRLAGDGTDTQYF.

V usage is TRBV2 and J usage is TRBJ1-5, with D possibly being TRBD1 (5 bases). The CDR3 extends over 15 amino acids. Germline assignment: CDR1 SNHLY and CDR2 FYNNEI. V lost 7 bases, J lost 4 bases, and 17 bases lay in between. The chain's CDR3 is CASTNGGEVNQPQHF. CDR3 nucleotide sequence: TGTGCCAGCACCAATGGAGGGGAAGTTAATCAGCCCCAGCATTTT.

V gene TRBV15 combines with J gene TRBJ2-7; possibly TRBD2 for D (6 bases). Trimming removed 4 bases at V and 5 bases at J, with 24 bases between. Looked up from germline, CDR1 is LNHNV and CDR2 is YYDKDF (reference sequence). CDR3 length: 17 amino acids. The chain's CDR3 is CATSKGWGSRLGDEQYF. The CDR3 DNA sequence: TGTGCCACCAGCAAGGGATGGGGTTCCCGACTAGGAGACGAGCAGTACTTC.

This clone was picked up one time. The chain carries TRBV30 and TRBJ2-1; possibly TRBD1 for D (6 bases). Germline V gene lookup returns CDR1 GTSNPN and CDR2 SVGIG (reference sequence). V shed 6 bases and J shed 0 bases, with 9 bases lying between them. The CDR3 extends over 13 amino acids. The CDR3 sequence: CACRGGSYNEQFF. Written as DNA, the CDR3 is TGTGCCTGCCGAGGGGGCTCCTACAATGAGCAGTTCTTC.